The present entry profiles one TCR beta chain with its context. This sample was taken from a study of T cells after yellow fever vaccination. A process of 5'RACE template switching, which added a universal primer site and UMIs, was used to make TCR cDNA. Via MiXCR, TCRdb re-called the 5' RACE reads, giving one row per CDR3 protein. Of under 700,000 distinct CDR3 sequences in the sample, roughly a sixth were seen once. This TCR came from a young man who received the YFV17D yellow fever vaccine. The source was PBMCs, collected 5 days after the first yellow fever vaccination.

The chain's CDR3 is CASNQDRETQYF. The CDR3 nucleotides are TGTGCCAGCAACCAAGACCGGGAGACCCAGTACTTC. V and J are TRBV7-9 and TRBJ2-5; D gene ambiguous. The CDR3 is made up of 12 amino acids. Germline loops: CDR1 SEHNR, CDR2 FQNEAQ (reference sequence). Trimming took 7 bases from V and 5 from J, leaving 11 bases between them.